This is a list of T cell receptor beta chains from one sample in a study of blood T cells in healthy people across ages. Each CDR3 protein gets one entry after TCRdb re-called the 5' RACE reads with MiXCR. The sample consists of about 1.6 million distinct CDR3 sequences, about 35% of them appearing once. The sequencing input was blood. The receptors derive from a woman under 40 in good health. The CDR3 runs from the conserved cysteine through the conserved F or W. Each record gives: CDR3 length, V gene, CDR3 protein.

CDR3 length: 13
V gene: TRBV14
CDR3 protein: CASSQDHPYEQYF

CDR3 length: 11
V gene: TRBV2
CDR3 protein: CARRGSDTQYF

CDR3 length: 13
V gene: TRBV6-6
CDR3 protein: CASSLIAQETQYF

CDR3 length: 15
V gene: TRBV28
CDR3 protein: CASSLAASGSYEQYF

CDR3 length: 14
V gene: TRBV7-9
CDR3 protein: CASSPRGQQETQYF

CDR3 length: 15
V gene: TRBV6-1
CDR3 protein: CASRPQGSGYNEQFF

CDR3 length: 14
V gene: TRBV11-2
CDR3 protein: CASSFYGGNGELFF

CDR3 length: 11
V gene: TRBV27
CDR3 protein: CARSWGYEQYF

CDR3 length: 15
V gene: TRBV11-2
CDR3 protein: CASSFRDPTYNEQFF

CDR3 length: 14
V gene: TRBV20-1
CDR3 protein: CSAAGLAVNNEQFF

CDR3 length: 15
V gene: TRBV2
CDR3 protein: CASKSLARGANVLTF

CDR3 length: 15
V gene: TRBV15
CDR3 protein: CATSRRTGTENEQFF

CDR3 length: 17
V gene: TRBV4-1
CDR3 protein: CASSQGLIWTGADEQYF

CDR3 length: 13
V gene: TRBV20-1
CDR3 protein: CSTEPSDPYEQYF

CDR3 length: 14
V gene: TRBV4-2
CDR3 protein: CASSQDLIGYAQYF

CDR3 length: 14
V gene: TRBV6-5
CDR3 protein: CASSLQQDCYGYTF

CDR3 length: 13
V gene: TRBV20-1
CDR3 protein: CSARDRGLETQYF

CDR3 length: 13
V gene: TRBV20-1
CDR3 protein: CSARWDRSDTQYF

CDR3 length: 11
V gene: TRBV9
CDR3 protein: CASGDGEPQHF

CDR3 length: 13
V gene: TRBV7-2
CDR3 protein: CASSPKRPGKLFF

CDR3 length: 17
V gene: TRBV5-1
CDR3 protein: CASSFGTASSGANVLTF

CDR3 length: 14
V gene: TRBV20-1
CDR3 protein: CSARVYDPHYEQYF

CDR3 length: 15
V gene: TRBV5-4
CDR3 protein: CASSLDQARNYGYTF

CDR3 length: 17
V gene: TRBV28
CDR3 protein: CASSSVLAGAKSNTQYF

CDR3 length: 12
V gene: TRBV5-1
CDR3 protein: CASKADTDTQYF

CDR3 length: 15
V gene: TRBV10-1
CDR3 protein: CASSESRGSWTEAFF

CDR3 length: 14
V gene: TRBV5-1
CDR3 protein: CASSEEQDNEKLFF

CDR3 length: 15
V gene: TRBV7-2
CDR3 protein: CASSTRDSETYEQYF

CDR3 length: 15
V gene: TRBV12-3/TRBV12-4
CDR3 protein: CASSPTSGYYNEQFF

CDR3 length: 17
V gene: TRBV28
CDR3 protein: CASNKPDRTWGTDTQYF

CDR3 length: 12
V gene: TRBV7-9
CDR3 protein: CASIQGTETQYF

CDR3 length: 15
V gene: TRBV18
CDR3 protein: CASSPPGTAGEKLFF

CDR3 length: 15
V gene: TRBV15
CDR3 protein: CATSRGRTGGYEQYF

CDR3 length: 15
V gene: TRBV30
CDR3 protein: CAWSTPGPGAYEQYF

CDR3 length: 14
V gene: TRBV15
CDR3 protein: CATSGTGLQETQYF

CDR3 length: 14
V gene: TRBV18
CDR3 protein: CASSPPIRRDTQYF

CDR3 length: 15
V gene: TRBV20-1
CDR3 protein: CSARDLDKTYNEQFF

CDR3 length: 16
V gene: TRBV4-1
CDR3 protein: CASSQGLDRPYNEQYF

CDR3 length: 14
V gene: TRBV7-8
CDR3 protein: CASSRGQPQETQYF

CDR3 length: 13
V gene: TRBV7-2
CDR3 protein: CASSLVATHEQYF

CDR3 length: 12
V gene: TRBV10-3
CDR3 protein: CAISESDWEQFF

CDR3 length: 16
V gene: TRBV4-1
CDR3 protein: CASSPAMWGFQETQYF

CDR3 length: 13
V gene: TRBV30
CDR3 protein: CAWRLGGNTKAFF

CDR3 length: 13
V gene: TRBV28
CDR3 protein: CASSRDFLDVLTF

CDR3 length: 15
V gene: TRBV20-1
CDR3 protein: CSASSREGTNEKLFF

CDR3 length: 13
V gene: TRBV28
CDR3 protein: CASSSADSYEQYF

CDR3 length: 14
V gene: TRBV15
CDR3 protein: CATSRRTGAYEQYF

CDR3 length: 14
V gene: TRBV20-1
CDR3 protein: CSAIQGVVGDTQYF